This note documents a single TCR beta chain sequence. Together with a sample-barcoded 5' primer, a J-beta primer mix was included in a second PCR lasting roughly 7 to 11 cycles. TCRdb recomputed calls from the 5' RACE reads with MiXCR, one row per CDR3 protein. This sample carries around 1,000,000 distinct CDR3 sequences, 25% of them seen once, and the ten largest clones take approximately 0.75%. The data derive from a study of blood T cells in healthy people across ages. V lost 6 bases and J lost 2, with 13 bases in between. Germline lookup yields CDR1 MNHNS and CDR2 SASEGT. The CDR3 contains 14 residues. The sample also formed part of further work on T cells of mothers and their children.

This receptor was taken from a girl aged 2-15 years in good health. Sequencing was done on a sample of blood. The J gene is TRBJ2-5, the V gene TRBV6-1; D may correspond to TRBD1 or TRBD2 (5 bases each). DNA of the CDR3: TGTGCCAGCAGAAAGGGACCGGAACAAGAGACCCAGTACTTC. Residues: CASRKGPEQETQYF.